The 32 T cell receptor beta chains listed next were all sequenced from one sample in a study of control samples from healthy donors and cancer patients. The assay was immunoSEQ multiplex PCR, and TCRdb's table has in-frame clones only and misses some. The data contain 120,000 to 150,000 clones, under 95% of them singletons. Sample: blood. The origin of the receptors is a man in his forties in good health.

V gene TRBV4-2 combines with J gene TRBJ2-7; 11 positions agree with TRBD2. Germline V CDR1 and CDR2: LGHNA, YNFKEQ. The CDR3 sequence is 16 residues long. Unmatched junction bases numbered 5, after V lost 1 base and J lost 3 bases. CDR3 coding DNA: TGTGCCAGCAGCCAAGGCGGTAGCGGGGGGGTCTACGAGCAGTACTTC. It codes for CASSQGGSGGVYEQYF.

The chain carries TRBV6-5 and TRBJ2-2; D may correspond to TRBD1 or TRBD2 (6 bases each). Trimming removed 7 bases at V and 3 bases at J, with 15 bases between. The CDR3 spans 15 residues. Germline CDR1 MNHEY, CDR2 SVGAGI. The CDR3 loop is CASTNGGSDTGELFF. The CDR3 DNA follows: TGTGCCAGCACGAACGGGGGCTCGGACACCGGGGAGCTGTTTTTT.

The chain has TRBV2 and TRBJ2-7, with D tentatively TRBD1 or TRBD2 (6 bases each). CDR1 and CDR2 from the germline V gene are SNHLY and FYNNEI. V shed 4 bases and J shed 3 bases, with 16 bases lying between them. The CDR3 length is 15 residues. The DNA for the CDR3 is TGTGCCAGCAGTGCCCTGGGGGCGGGATTCTACGAGCAGTACTTC. Protein sequence: CASSALGAGFYEQYF.

V and J are TRBV28 and TRBJ1-5; perhaps TRBD1 as D (6 bases). V lost 8 bases and J lost 5, with 19 bases in between. The V gene's germline CDR1 is MDHEN and CDR2 SYDVKM. The CDR3 runs to 15 residues. CDR3 sequence (DNA): TGTGCCAGCCATCCGGGACACCGGCCGGATCAGCCCCAGCATTTT. Translating it yields CASHPGHRPDQPQHF.

The J gene is TRBJ1-6, the V gene TRBV9, with TRBD1 matching over 8 bases. This CDR3 spans 15 amino acids. Germline V gene sequence: CDR1 SGDLS, CDR2 YYNGEE. V shed 4 bases, J shed 8 bases, and the junction held 8 bases outside the gene matches. The CDR3 DNA sequence: TGTGCCAGCAGCAGCTCCGGGACAGGAGATTCACCCCTCCACTTT. Protein sequence: CASSSSGTGDSPLHF.

The chain recombines TRBV7-8 with TRBJ2-5; D gene unclear. V gave up 5 bases and J gave up 4 bases, with 14 bases separating them. Germline V CDR1 and CDR2: SGHVS, FQNEAQ. This CDR3 contains 14 residues. Here the CDR3 DNA reads TGTGCCAGCAGCGGCCGATCTAGGGCAGAGACCCAGTACTTC. This gives the protein CASSGRSRAETQYF.

The chain employs TRBV25-1 and TRBJ2-1; the match to TRBD2 covers 10 bases. CDR1 is MGHDK, CDR2 SYGVNS, per germline. This CDR3 has 14 amino acids. The J segment lost 6 bases and the V segment lost 9 bases, leaving 8 bases of the junction unmatched. CDR3 nucleotides: TGTGCCAGTATAATAGCGGGGGGCTCCAATGAGCAGTTCTTC. Its protein product is CASIIAGGSNEQFF.

In its sample, this clone was seen once. The chain uses TRBV10-3 and TRBJ2-2; D uncertain. Germline V gene data show CDR1 as ENHRY and CDR2 as SYGVKD. V lost 10 bases to trimming and J lost 0 bases, with 6 bases between them. CDR3 length equals 12 residues. In nucleotides, the CDR3 is TGTGCCACTGACCCGAACACCGGGGAGCTGTTTTTT. Translated: CATDPNTGELFF.

CDR3 nucleotide sequence: TGCGCCAGCAGCCAAAACCGATCACAAGCTTTCTTT. This codes for CASSQNRSQAFF. The genes are TRBV4-1 and TRBJ1-1, with D unresolved. Germline lookup yields CDR1 MGHRA and CDR2 YSYEKL. CDR3 length: 12 amino acids. V shed 2 bases and J shed 9 bases, with 10 bases lying between them.

This chain links TRBV21-1 with TRBJ1-1; the D call TRBD1 from the table was never checked on the DNA. TRBV21-1 is a recognized pseudogene. This CDR3 spans 13 amino acids. The DNA of the CDR3 is TGTGCCAGCAGCTCGGGACAGCAACGTGAAGCTTTCTTT. It encodes CASSSGQQREAFF.

V usage is TRBV4-2 and J usage is TRBJ1-4, with TRBD1 as a possible D gene (6 bases). CDR1 and CDR2 from the germline V gene are LGHNA and YNFKEQ. The CDR3 runs to 17 residues. Trimming cost V 0 bases and J 2 bases, with 13 bases left between them. CDR3 coding DNA: TGTGCCAGCAGCCAAGATCCGCACAGGGCGACTAATGAAAAACTGTTTTTT. Translated: CASSQDPHRATNEKLFF.

The V and J genes are TRBV7-8 and TRBJ2-3; TRBD2 is a possible D gene (6 bases). This CDR3 is built from 16 residues. Trimming removed 1 base at V and 5 bases at J, with 16 bases between. Per germline, CDR1 SGHVS and CDR2 FQNEAQ. CDR3 nucleotide sequence: TGTGCCAGCAGCTTAGAAAGGCGGGGAGCAGGAGATACGCAGTATTTT. Its protein is CASSLERRGAGDTQYF.

This clone was counted a single time. This rearrangement joins TRBV5-1 to TRBJ2-7, with 13 bases aligning to TRBD2. Germline assignment: CDR1 SGHRS and CDR2 YFSETQ. V lost 2 bases, J lost 1 base, and 6 bases stayed unmatched. The CDR3 totals 17 residues. The CDR3: CASSFATSGGVSYEQYF. The CDR3 region has the DNA TGCGCCAGCAGCTTCGCAACTAGCGGGGGGGTTTCCTACGAGCAGTACTTC.

This clone was seen a single time. V gene TRBV2 combines with J gene TRBJ2-2; D possibly matches TRBD1 or TRBD2 (5 bases each). Germline V lookup: CDR1 SNHLY, CDR2 FYNNEI. This CDR3 comprises 15 residues. V was clipped by 3 bases and J by 3 bases, with 11 bases between them. CDR3 in DNA: TGTGCCAGCAGTGATACGGGACCCGACACCGGGGAGCTGTTTTTT. Translating gives CASSDTGPDTGELFF.

This sequence joins TRBV4-2 and TRBJ1-1; TRBD1 is a possible D gene (6 bases). Per the germline V gene, CDR1 is LGHNA and CDR2 is YNFKEQ. Between the trimmed V and J ends, which lost 3 bases and 8 bases, there was a span of 13 bases. CDR3 length equals 13 residues. In DNA, the CDR3 is TGTGCCAGCAGCCATATTTCCGGGACAGAAGCTTTCTTT. Protein sequence: CASSHISGTEAFF.

This sequence joins TRBV7-2 and TRBJ2-1; 15 nucleotides line up with TRBD2. CDR3 length: 17 amino acids. CDR1 is SGHTA, CDR2 FQGNSA, per germline. Unmatched junction bases numbered 2, after V lost 0 bases and J lost 5 bases. The CDR3 region has the DNA TGTGCCAGCAGCTTAGCGCGGACTAGCGGGGGGGACAATGAGCAGTTCTTC. It is translated as CASSLARTSGGDNEQFF.

The V call is TRBV9, the J call TRBJ1-1, with no clear D. In germline, CDR1 is SGDLS, CDR2 YYNGEE. Trimming took 0 bases from V and 3 from J, leaving 9 bases between them. The CDR3 has 14 residues. Here the CDR3 reads CASSVGGPDTEAFF. The CDR3 DNA reads TGTGCCAGCAGCGTAGGAGGTCCGGACACTGAAGCTTTCTTT.

V and J are TRBV15 and TRBJ2-5; D not certain. The germline CDR1 and CDR2 sequences are LNHNV and YYDKDF (reference sequence). The CDR3 loop spans 15 amino acids. Deletions cut 1 base from V and 2 bases from J, with 11 bases between. The CDR3 region has the DNA TGTGCCACCAGCAGAGCCGCTGGGCAGCAAGAGACCCAGTACTTC. Its protein is CATSRAAGQQETQYF.

This rearrangement joins TRBV27 to TRBJ1-3, with D possibly matching TRBD1 (6 bases). The V gene lost 8 bases and the J gene lost 7 bases, with 18 bases spanning the gap. CDR1 is MNHEY, CDR2 SMNVEV, per germline (reference sequence). The CDR3 is 14 residues long. CDR3 amino acids: CASANGAGANTIYF. The CDR3, as DNA: TGTGCCAGCGCAAACGGTGCAGGGGCGAACACCATATATTTT.

The rearrangement joins TRBV19 to TRBJ2-1, with TRBD2 as a possible D gene (5 bases). The CDR3 covers 15 residues. Trimming pared 2 bases from V and 6 bases from J, leaving 14 bases between. Germline V gene sequence: CDR1 LNHDA, CDR2 SQIVND (reference sequence). CDR3 residues: CASSILEGESNEQFF. In nucleotides, the CDR3 is TGTGCCAGTAGTATATTAGAGGGAGAGAGCAATGAGCAGTTCTTC.

This clone has more than one count but fewer than ten. The chain is built from TRBV6-5 and TRBJ2-2; TRBD1 aligns across 7 bases. CDR1 is MNHEY and CDR2 is SVGAGI in the germline V gene. This CDR3 contains 15 residues. With V trimmed by 6 bases and J by 4 bases, 8 bases remained unmatched. Here the CDR3 reads CASRGTAVSTGELFF. The CDR3 nucleotides read TGTGCCAGCAGAGGGACAGCCGTTTCCACCGGGGAGCTGTTTTTT.

This clone was found once. This chain connects TRBV19 to TRBJ2-7; unclear D gene. The CDR3 spans 13 residues. CDR1 is LNHDA and CDR2 is SQIVND in the germline V gene (reference sequence). Deletions cut 3 bases from V and 3 bases from J, with 9 bases between. CDR3 sequence: CASSMKSYYEQYF. The DNA for the CDR3 is TGTGCCAGTAGTATGAAGTCCTACTACGAGCAGTACTTC. Based on the CDR3 plus reference TRBV19 and TRBJ2-7, the full variable domain is DGGITQSPKYLFRKEGQNVTLSCEQNLNHDAMYWYRQDPGQGLRLIYYSQIVNDFQKGDIAEGYSVSREKKESFPLTVTSAQKNPTAFYLCASSMKSYYEQYFGPGTRLTVT.

The gene calls are TRBV2 and TRBJ1-5, with TRBD1 matching 8 bases. J gave up 6 bases and V 2 bases, and 6 bases lay outside the gene matches. The CDR3 spans 15 residues. Germline loops: CDR1 SNHLY, CDR2 FYNNEI. The CDR3 DNA reads as TGTGCCAGCAGTGAATCAGGGGGCCTGAGTCAGCCCCAGCATTTT. The encoded protein is CASSESGGLSQPQHF.

The chain links TRBV18 to TRBJ1-1; D not certain. The germline V gene has CDR1 KGHSH and CDR2 LQKENI. The CDR3 contains 12 residues. V was shortened by 3 bases and J by 6 bases, with 8 bases between the two germline ends. CDR3 sequence: CASSPTEAEAFF. DNA for the CDR3: TGTGCCAGCTCACCTACAGAAGCTGAAGCTTTCTTT.

The chain carries TRBV28 and TRBJ2-3; TRBD2 matches at 10 bases. CDR3 length equals 15 residues. The germline V gene has CDR1 MDHEN and CDR2 SYDVKM. V dropped 2 bases and J dropped 5; count of bases not matched to a gene: 4. As DNA, the CDR3 is TGTGCCAGCAGTTTACTAGCGGGAGTTCGAGATACGCAGTATTTT. This gives the protein CASSLLAGVRDTQYF.

The CDR3 reads CASRPLGREKLFF. The CDR3, as DNA: TGTGCCAGCAGACCCTTGGGGCGGGAAAAACTGTTTTTT. The chain joins TRBV27 to TRBJ1-4; D is perhaps TRBD1 (5 bases). Germline CDR1 and CDR2: MNHEY and SMNVEV (reference sequence). This CDR3 has 13 residues. V was cut by 6 bases and J by 8 bases, with 13 bases left in between.

The chain has TRBV27 and TRBJ1-2, with D perhaps matching TRBD1 (5 bases). Trimming removed 3 bases from V and 8 bases from J, with 10 bases in between. The V gene's germline CDR1 is MNHEY and CDR2 SMNVEV (reference sequence). The CDR3 has 12 amino acids. The CDR3 protein is CASSLRGGGYTF. CDR3 coding DNA: TGTGCCAGCAGTTTGAGGGGAGGAGGCTACACCTTC.

V gene TRBV24-1 combines with J gene TRBJ2-2; D not resolved. The CDR3 covers 13 residues. V gave up 12 bases and J gave up 4 bases, with 14 bases separating them. Germline CDR1 KGHDR, CDR2 SFDVKD. DNA for the CDR3: TGTGCCTCCTCGAATGTCGGCACCGGGGAGCTGTTTTTT. Its protein product is CASSNVGTGELFF.

V gene TRBV5-4 combines with J gene TRBJ2-5; a weak D match, TRBD1 (5 bases). This CDR3 has 13 amino acids. V lost 0 bases and J lost 6, with 9 bases in between. CDR1 and CDR2 (germline): SGHNT, YYREEE (reference sequence). The CDR3 coding sequence is TGTGCCAGCAGCTTGGTCCAGGGAAAGACCCAGTACTTC. It yields the protein CASSLVQGKTQYF.

The rearrangement links TRBV27 to TRBJ1-6; unclear D gene. The CDR3 is 17 residues long. Trimming took 1 base from V and 7 from J, leaving 17 bases between them. Germline V gene data show CDR1 as MNHEY and CDR2 as SMNVEV (reference sequence). CDR3 nucleotide sequence: TGTGCCAGCAGTTTATTGCATCGAACGAGGGAAAATTCACCCCTCCACTTT. Its translation is CASSLLHRTRENSPLHF.

This clone appeared once. The rearrangement uses TRBV7-8 and TRBJ1-6; maybe TRBD1 (6 bases). Trimming pared 7 bases from V and 0 bases from J, leaving 19 bases between. This CDR3 comprises 18 residues. Germline CDR1 is SGHVS and CDR2 is FQNEAQ. In nucleotides, the CDR3 is TGTGCCAGCACCGTTAGAGGGGGGTTCAGCTCCTATAATTCACCCCTCCACTTT. It specifies CASTVRGGFSSYNSPLHF.

The chain employs TRBV7-2 and TRBJ2-1; 7 bases are shared with TRBD2. The CDR3 is made up of 17 amino acids. CDR1 and CDR2 (germline): SGHTA, FQGNSA. J was trimmed by 7 bases and V by 3 bases; bases with no gene match: 15. In DNA, the CDR3 is TGTGCCAGCAGCTTTTGGAGCGGGACGAGAGGAAGGAATGAGCAGTTCTTC. Translation: CASSFWSGTRGRNEQFF.